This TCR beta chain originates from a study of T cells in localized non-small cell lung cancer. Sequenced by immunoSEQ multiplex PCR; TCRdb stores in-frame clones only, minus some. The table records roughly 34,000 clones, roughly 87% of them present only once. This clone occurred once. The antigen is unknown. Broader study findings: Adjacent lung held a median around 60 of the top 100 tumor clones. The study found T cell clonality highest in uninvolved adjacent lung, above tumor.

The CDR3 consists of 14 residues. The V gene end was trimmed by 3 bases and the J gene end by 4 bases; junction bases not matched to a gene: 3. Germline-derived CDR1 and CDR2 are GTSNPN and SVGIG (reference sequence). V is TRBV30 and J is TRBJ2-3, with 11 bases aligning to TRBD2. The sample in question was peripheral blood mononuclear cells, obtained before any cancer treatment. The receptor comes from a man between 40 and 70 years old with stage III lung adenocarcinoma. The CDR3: CAWRLAGGSDTQYF. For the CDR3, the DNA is TGTGCCTGGAGGCTAGCGGGGGGTTCAGATACGCAGTATTTT.